The clone carrying this T cell receptor (beta chain) was seen just once. Its specificity is not known. The method was immunoSEQ multiplex PCR; TCRdb's version includes in-frame clones alone and lacks a portion of them. The table records 77,000 or so clones, just under 95% of them present only once. The CDR3 extends over 13 amino acids. The junction had 4 bases not matched to a gene; V was cut back by 4 bases and J by 6 bases. In germline, CDR1 is SGHAT, CDR2 FQNNGV. The data are from a study of OX40 agonist ivuxolimab in advanced cancers. Study-level background: Patients receiving dose escalation had hepatocellular carcinoma, melanoma, renal cell or head and neck cancer. Three patients, one with hepatocellular carcinoma and two with cutaneous melanoma, achieved partial responses. Overall study results and limits: Antigen specificity remained undetermined for the expanded peripheral T cells.

The material was CD4+ or CD8+ T cells sorted from blood, obtained in a trial of the OX40 agonist ivuxolimab. The chain couples TRBV11-2 to TRBJ2-7; TRBD1 agrees at 9 bases. This receptor was identified in an adult with an advanced solid tumor such as melanoma, head and neck, liver or kidney cancer. The CDR3 DNA reads TGTGCCAGCAGCTGGACAGGGGCAGGCGAGCAGTACTTC. It is translated as CASSWTGAGEQYF.